This passage covers 13 T cell receptor beta chains from one sample sequenced in a study of cytomegalovirus exposure and HLA in healthy donors. PCR primers comprised 60 Vbeta and 13 Jbeta primers. Repertoires were generated with immunoSEQ multiplex PCR, while TCRdb's copy carries only in-frame clones and drops some. The data contain under 200,000 clones, approximately 79% of them singletons. Sequencing was performed on PBMCs. The receptor set was obtained from a man in his forties or fifties in good health and CMV-seropositive.

The chain has TRBV7-9 and TRBJ2-5; a possible D gene is TRBD1 (5 bases). CDR3 size: 15 residues. Deletions cut 1 base from V and 5 bases from J, with 14 bases between. Germline CDR1 and CDR2: SEHNR and FQNEAQ (reference sequence). CDR3 nucleotide sequence: TGTGCCAGCAGCTTAGACCATGGCAGGGTTGAGACCCAGTACTTC. It is translated as CASSLDHGRVETQYF. The whole variable domain, filled in from reference TRBV7-9 and TRBJ2-5, reads DTGVSQNPRHKITKRGQNVTFRCDPISEHNRLYWYRQTLGQGPEFLTYFQNEAQLEKSRLLSDRFSAERPKGSFSTLEIQRTEQGDSAMYLCASSLDHGRVETQYFGPGTRLLVL.

This chain connects TRBV27 to TRBJ2-3; D remains ambiguous. CDR3 length: 16 residues. CDR1 and CDR2 (germline): MNHEY, SMNVEV (reference sequence). Trimming took off 4 bases at V and 0 bases at J, with 14 bases between the two ends. CDR3 DNA: TGTGCCAGCAGTTCGACTCCGGCAAGAAGCACAGATACGCAGTATTTT. Protein product: CASSSTPARSTDTQYF.

A note on this clone: Other DNA sequences in the same sample also yield this CDR3. DNA of the CDR3: TGTGCCAGCAGTCGACAGGGTTATGGCTACACCTTC. It encodes CASSRQGYGYTF. This sequence joins TRBV28 and TRBJ1-2; 7 bases align to TRBD1. Germline-derived CDR1 and CDR2 are MDHEN and SYDVKM. The CDR3 extends over 12 amino acids. Trimming removed 5 bases from V and 5 bases from J; junction bases left unmatched: 2.

The count of this clone is one. The chain couples TRBV7-2 to TRBJ1-6, with a tentative D call TRBD1 (5 bases). The CDR3 spans 14 residues. V was trimmed by 6 bases and J by 5 bases, leaving 11 bases between them. Germline loops: CDR1 SGHTA, CDR2 FQGNSA. CDR3 protein: CASRATGHNSPLHF. Written as DNA, the CDR3 is TGTGCCAGCAGGGCTACAGGTCATAATTCACCCCTCCACTTT.

As DNA, the CDR3 is TGCGCCAGCAGTCAACCTCGACAGCAAATTCGCGGCAATCAGCCCCAGCATTTT. Translated, it gives CASSQPRQQIRGNQPQHF. The chain links TRBV23-1 to TRBJ1-5; D possibly corresponds to TRBD1 (5 bases). TRBV23-1 is assigned to the ORF class and has an uncertain function. The CDR3 sequence is 18 residues long. Deletions cut 2 bases from V and 2 bases from J, with 19 bases between.

This rearrangement joins TRBV5-1 to TRBJ1-4; D perhaps matches TRBD1 (5 bases). Trimming stripped 9 bases from V and 4 bases from J, with 16 bases between. Germline V CDR1 and CDR2: SGHRS, YFSETQ. The CDR3 runs to 14 residues. The chain's CDR3 is CATPTGGDNEKLFF. The CDR3 DNA follows: TGCGCCACCCCAACTGGAGGGGATAATGAAAAACTGTTTTTT.

J is TRBJ2-2 and V is TRBV6-5; D remains unclear. CDR3 length equals 13 residues. Trimming removed 5 bases from V and 6 bases from J, with 10 bases in between. Per the germline V gene, CDR1 is MNHEY and CDR2 is SVGAGI. DNA for the CDR3: TGTGCCAGCAGTCGGGTCCAAGCCGGGGAGCTGTTTTTT. Its translation: CASSRVQAGELFF.

This sequence joins TRBV15 and TRBJ2-5, with 8 bases that match TRBD1. Germline V gene lookup returns CDR1 LNHNV and CDR2 YYDKDF (reference sequence). The CDR3 has 12 amino acids. The V gene end was trimmed by 4 bases and the J gene end by 12 bases; junction bases not matched to a gene: 7. This chain's CDR3 is CATSTDRAVEYF. In DNA form, the CDR3 reads TGTGCCACCAGCACGGACAGGGCGGTGGAGTACTTC.

The rearrangement links TRBV5-6 to TRBJ2-7; D might be TRBD1 (5 bases). V lost 0 bases to trimming and J lost 2 bases, with 12 bases between them. CDR3 size: 15 residues. CDR1 SGHDT and CDR2 YYEEEE come from the germline V gene. The CDR3 coding sequence is TGTGCCAGCAGCTTGGATAGGGGCTGGGCCTACGAGCAGTACGTC. Its protein product is CASSLDRGWAYEQYV.

The chain employs TRBV5-1 and TRBJ2-1; TRBD2 matches at 10 bases. Losses at the gene ends were 2 bases for V and 1 base for J; bases not matched to a gene: 0. Germline V gene data show CDR1 as SGHRS and CDR2 as YFSETQ. The CDR3 has 15 residues. The CDR3 DNA is TGCGCCAGCAGCTTTAGCGGGGGGTCCTACAATGAGCAGTTCTTC. Translated: CASSFSGGSYNEQFF. Full variable domain (rest looked up from reference TRBV5-1 and TRBJ2-1): KAGVTQTPRYLIKTRGQQVTLSCSPISGHRSVSWYQQTPGQGLQFLFEYFSETQRNKGNFPGRFSGRQFSNSRSEMNVSTLELGDSALYLCASSFSGGSYNEQFFGPGTRLTVL.

This chain connects TRBV5-1 to TRBJ2-1, with 9 bases matching TRBD1. This CDR3 is built from 15 residues. Unmatched junction bases numbered 2, after V lost 1 base and J lost 3 bases. Per the germline V gene, CDR1 is SGHRS and CDR2 is YFSETQ. The CDR3 coding sequence is TGCGCCAGCAGCTTGTTGACAGGGGGCTACAATGAGCAGTTCTTC. It translates to CASSLLTGGYNEQFF.

In this sample, this clone turned up once. This rearrangement joins TRBV28 to TRBJ2-7; D is uncertain. CDR3 size: 13 residues. V lost 7 bases, J lost 7 bases, and 17 bases lay in between. The germline V gene encodes CDR1 MDHEN and CDR2 SYDVKM. The CDR3 region is CASTKSPTIEQYF. The CDR3 DNA follows: TGTGCCAGCACCAAGTCTCCCACAATAGAGCAGTACTTC.

The V and J genes are TRBV5-1 and TRBJ2-3; 10 nucleotides match TRBD2. V lost 4 bases and J lost 0; bases outside the gene matches: 8. Germline V gene data show CDR1 as SGHRS and CDR2 as YFSETQ. This CDR3 is built from 17 residues. The CDR3 reads CASSTTSGETSTDTQYF. DNA of the CDR3: TGCGCCAGCAGCACCACTAGCGGGGAGACGAGCACAGATACGCAGTATTTT.